This T cell receptor (beta chain) was obtained from a study of blood T cell repertoires in COVID-19. Looking at the study overall: From T cells, B-cell-depleted T cells, or PBMCs came the material, which was cDNA or gDNA.

V dropped 2 bases and J dropped 10; count of bases not matched to a gene: 7. Germline lookup yields CDR1 MNHEY and CDR2 SVGAGI. The CDR3 contains 15 residues. This clone was seen a single time. In the authors' methods: Estimated nucleated cell counts came from reference gene primer amplification. The method was immunoSEQ multiplex PCR; TCRdb's version includes in-frame clones alone and lacks a portion of them. Clone size and V and J calls were adopted from that table, with D and trimming inferred from the DNA. Of several thousand clones listed, roughly 93% are singletons. V is TRBV6-5 and J is TRBJ1-6; 8 bases map to TRBD1. This sequence was found in a human donor in a cohort sampled during active COVID-19. The sequenced sample was peripheral blood. CDR3 region: CASSYQTGANSPLHF. In nucleotides, the CDR3 is TGTGCCAGCAGTTACCAGACAGGGGCAAACTCACCCCTCCACTTT.